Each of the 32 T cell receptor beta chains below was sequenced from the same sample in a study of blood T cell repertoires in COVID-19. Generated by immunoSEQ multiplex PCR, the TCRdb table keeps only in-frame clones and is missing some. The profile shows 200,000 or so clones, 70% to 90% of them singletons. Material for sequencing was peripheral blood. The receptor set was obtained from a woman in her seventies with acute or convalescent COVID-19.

The CDR3 reads CATSDPGTGNNQPQHF. In DNA form, the CDR3 reads TGTGCCACCAGTGACCCCGGGACAGGCAACAATCAGCCCCAGCATTTT. V gene TRBV24-1 combines with J gene TRBJ1-5; TRBD1 matches 8 bases. Looked up from germline, CDR1 is KGHDR and CDR2 is SFDVKD. Trimming at V came to 4 bases and at J to 3 bases, leaving 7 bases not matched to a gene. The CDR3 totals 16 residues.

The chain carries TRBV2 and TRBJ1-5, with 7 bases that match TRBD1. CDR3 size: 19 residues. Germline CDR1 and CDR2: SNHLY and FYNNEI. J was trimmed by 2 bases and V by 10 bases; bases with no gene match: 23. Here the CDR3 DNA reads TGTGCCACCAACCTAAGGGGGCCAAGGCGGGCGAGGGGCAATCAGCCCCAGCATTTT. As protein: CATNLRGPRRARGNQPQHF. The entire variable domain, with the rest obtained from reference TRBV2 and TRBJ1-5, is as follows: EPEVTQTPSHQVTQMGQEVILRCVPISNHLYFYWYRQILGQKVEFLVSFYNNEISEKSEIFDDQFSVERPDGSNFTLKIRSTKLEDSAMYFCATNLRGPRRARGNQPQHFGDGTRLSIL.

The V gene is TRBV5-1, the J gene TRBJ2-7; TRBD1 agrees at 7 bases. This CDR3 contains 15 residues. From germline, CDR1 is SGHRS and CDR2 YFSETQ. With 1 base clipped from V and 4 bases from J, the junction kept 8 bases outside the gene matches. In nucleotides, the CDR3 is TGCGCCAGCAGCTTGCGACAGGGTGGGGAGTACGAGCAGTACTTC. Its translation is CASSLRQGGEYEQYF.

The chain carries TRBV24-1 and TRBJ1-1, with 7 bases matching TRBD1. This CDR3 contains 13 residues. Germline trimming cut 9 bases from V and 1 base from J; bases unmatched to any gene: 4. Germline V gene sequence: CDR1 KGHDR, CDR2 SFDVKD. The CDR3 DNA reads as TGTGCCACCCAAGGACAGGCGAACACTGAAGCTTTCTTT. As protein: CATQGQANTEAFF.

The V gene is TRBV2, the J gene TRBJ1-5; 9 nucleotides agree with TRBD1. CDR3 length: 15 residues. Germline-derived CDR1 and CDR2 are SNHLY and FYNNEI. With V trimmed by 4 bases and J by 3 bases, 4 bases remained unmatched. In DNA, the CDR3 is TGTGCCAGCAGTGTTGGGACAGGGCTCAATCAGCCCCAGCATTTT. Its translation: CASSVGTGLNQPQHF.

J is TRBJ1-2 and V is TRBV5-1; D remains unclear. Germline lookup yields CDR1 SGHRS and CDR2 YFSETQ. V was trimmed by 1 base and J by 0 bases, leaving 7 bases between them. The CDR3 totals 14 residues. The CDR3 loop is CASSLPTTNYGYTF. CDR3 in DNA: TGCGCCAGCAGCTTGCCCACTACTAACTATGGCTACACCTTC.

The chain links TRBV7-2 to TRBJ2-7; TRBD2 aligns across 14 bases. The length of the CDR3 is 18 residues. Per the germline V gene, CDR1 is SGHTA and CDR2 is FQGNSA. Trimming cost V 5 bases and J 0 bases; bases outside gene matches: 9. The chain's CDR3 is CASSLAGTSGGFSYEQYF. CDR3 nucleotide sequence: TGTGCCAGCAGCCTCGCCGGGACTAGCGGGGGCTTCTCCTACGAGCAGTACTTC.

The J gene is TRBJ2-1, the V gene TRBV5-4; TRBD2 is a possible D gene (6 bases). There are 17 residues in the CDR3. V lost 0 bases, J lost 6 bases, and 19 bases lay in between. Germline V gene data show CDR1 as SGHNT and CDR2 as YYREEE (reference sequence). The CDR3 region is CASSLGPRPGVLNEQFF. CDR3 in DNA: TGTGCCAGCAGCTTGGGCCCACGGCCGGGAGTACTCAATGAGCAGTTCTTC.

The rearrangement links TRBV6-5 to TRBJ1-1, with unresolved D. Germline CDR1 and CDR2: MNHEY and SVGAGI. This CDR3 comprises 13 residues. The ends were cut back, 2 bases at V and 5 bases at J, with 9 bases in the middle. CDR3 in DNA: TGTGCCAGCAGTTACGGGGAGGGTACTGAAGCTTTCTTT. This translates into CASSYGEGTEAFF.

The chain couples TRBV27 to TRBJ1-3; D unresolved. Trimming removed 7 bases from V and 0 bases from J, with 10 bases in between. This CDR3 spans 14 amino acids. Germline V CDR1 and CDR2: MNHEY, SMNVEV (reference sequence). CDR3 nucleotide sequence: TGTGCCAGCACCCGCCCCAGCTCTGGAAACACCATATATTTT. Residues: CASTRPSSGNTIYF.

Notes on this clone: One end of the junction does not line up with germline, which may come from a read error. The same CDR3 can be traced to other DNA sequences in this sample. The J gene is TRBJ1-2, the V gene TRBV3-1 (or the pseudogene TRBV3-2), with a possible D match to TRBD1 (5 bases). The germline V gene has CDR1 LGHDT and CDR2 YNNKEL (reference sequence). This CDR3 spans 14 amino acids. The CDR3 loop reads CASSHSDKTGGYTF. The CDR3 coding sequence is TGCGCCAGCAGCCATTCGGACAAAACTGGGGGCTACACCTTC.

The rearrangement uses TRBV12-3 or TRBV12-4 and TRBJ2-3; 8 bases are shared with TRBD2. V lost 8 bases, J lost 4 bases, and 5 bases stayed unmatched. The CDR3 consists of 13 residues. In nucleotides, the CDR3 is TGTGCCAGCGGGACTAGGGGGGCAGATACGCAGTATTTT. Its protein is CASGTRGADTQYF.

The CDR3 DNA reads as TGTGCCAGCAGCTTAGCTGGCGCACAGGGGCAGACCCAGTACTTC. Translation gives CASSLAGAQGQTQYF. The rearrangement joins TRBV11-1 to TRBJ2-5; 7 nucleotides align to TRBD1. The CDR3 extends over 15 amino acids. Unmatched junction bases numbered 7, after V lost 0 bases and J lost 6 bases. Germline V gene lookup returns CDR1 SGHAT and CDR2 FQDESV (reference sequence). Supplemented by reference TRBV11-1 and TRBJ2-5, the full variable domain reads EAEVAQSPRYKITEKSQAVAFWCDPISGHATLYWYRQILGQGPELLVQFQDESVVDDSQLPKDRFSAERLKGVDSTLKIQPAELGDSAMYLCASSLAGAQGQTQYFGPGTRLLVL.

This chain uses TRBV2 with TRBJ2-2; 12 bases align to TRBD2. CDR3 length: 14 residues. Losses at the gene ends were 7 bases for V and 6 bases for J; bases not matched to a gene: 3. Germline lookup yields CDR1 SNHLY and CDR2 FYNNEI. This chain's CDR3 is CASNGLAGSGELFF. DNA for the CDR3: TGTGCCAGCAATGGACTAGCGGGGTCCGGGGAGCTGTTTTTT.

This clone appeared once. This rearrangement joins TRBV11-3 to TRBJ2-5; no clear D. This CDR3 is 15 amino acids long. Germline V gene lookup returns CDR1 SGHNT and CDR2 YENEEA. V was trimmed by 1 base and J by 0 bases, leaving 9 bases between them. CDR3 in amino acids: CASSLGGRNQETQYF. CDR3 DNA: TGTGCCAGCAGCTTAGGAGGTCGGAACCAAGAGACCCAGTACTTC.

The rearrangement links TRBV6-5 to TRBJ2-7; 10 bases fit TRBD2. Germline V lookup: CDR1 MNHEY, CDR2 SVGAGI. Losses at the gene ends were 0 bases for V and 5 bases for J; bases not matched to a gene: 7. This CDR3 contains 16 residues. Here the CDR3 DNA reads TGTGCCAGCAGTTACTCGAAGGGGACTAGCGTTGACGAGCAGTACTTC. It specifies CASSYSKGTSVDEQYF.

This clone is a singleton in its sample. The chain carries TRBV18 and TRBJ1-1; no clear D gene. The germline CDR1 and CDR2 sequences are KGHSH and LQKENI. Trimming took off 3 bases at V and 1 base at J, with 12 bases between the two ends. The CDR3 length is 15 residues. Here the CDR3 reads CASSPDKKWNTEAFF. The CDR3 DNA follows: TGTGCCAGCTCACCCGACAAAAAGTGGAACACTGAAGCTTTCTTT.

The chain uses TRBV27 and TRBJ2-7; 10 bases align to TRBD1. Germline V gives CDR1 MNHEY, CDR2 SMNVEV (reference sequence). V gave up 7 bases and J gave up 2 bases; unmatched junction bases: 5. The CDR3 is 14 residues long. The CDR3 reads CASKLGQGAYEQYF. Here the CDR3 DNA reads TGTGCCAGCAAACTTGGACAGGGGGCCTACGAGCAGTACTTC.

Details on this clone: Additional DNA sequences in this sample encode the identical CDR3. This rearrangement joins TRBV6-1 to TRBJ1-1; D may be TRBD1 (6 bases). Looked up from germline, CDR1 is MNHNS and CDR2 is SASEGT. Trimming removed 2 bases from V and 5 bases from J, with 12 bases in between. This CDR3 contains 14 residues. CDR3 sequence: CASSERVRGTEAFF. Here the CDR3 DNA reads TGTGCCAGCAGTGAAAGGGTCAGGGGAACTGAAGCTTTCTTT.

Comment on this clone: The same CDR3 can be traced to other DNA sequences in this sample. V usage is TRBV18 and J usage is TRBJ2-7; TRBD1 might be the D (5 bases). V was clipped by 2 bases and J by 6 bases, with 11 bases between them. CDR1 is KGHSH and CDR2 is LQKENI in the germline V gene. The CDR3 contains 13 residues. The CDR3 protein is CASSPDRGAEQYF. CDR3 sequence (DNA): TGTGCCAGCTCACCAGACCGTGGGGCCGAGCAGTACTTC.

The CDR3 DNA follows: TGCGCCAGTGGCCGGGACGGGGGGACCACAGATACGCAGTATTTT. As protein: CASGRDGGTTDTQYF. The J gene is TRBJ2-3, the V gene TRBV5-1; 7 nucleotides align to TRBD2. Germline CDR1 SGHRS, CDR2 YFSETQ. V lost 8 bases and J lost 2; bases outside the gene matches: 11. CDR3 length equals 15 residues.

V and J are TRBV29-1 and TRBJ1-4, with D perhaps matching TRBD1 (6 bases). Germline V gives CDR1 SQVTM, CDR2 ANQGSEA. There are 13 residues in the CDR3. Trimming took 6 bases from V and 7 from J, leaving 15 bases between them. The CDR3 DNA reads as TGCAGCGTCCGGGACACTTGGGGTGAAAAACTGTTTTTT. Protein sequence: CSVRDTWGEKLFF.

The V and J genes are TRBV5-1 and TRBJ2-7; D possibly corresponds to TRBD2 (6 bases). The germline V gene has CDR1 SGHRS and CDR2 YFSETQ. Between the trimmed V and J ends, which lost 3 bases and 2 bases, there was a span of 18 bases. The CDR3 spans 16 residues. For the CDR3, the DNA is TGCGCCAGCAGCTCCGCGGGGCGGGCAGGTCCCTACGAGCAGTACTTC. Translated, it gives CASSSAGRAGPYEQYF.

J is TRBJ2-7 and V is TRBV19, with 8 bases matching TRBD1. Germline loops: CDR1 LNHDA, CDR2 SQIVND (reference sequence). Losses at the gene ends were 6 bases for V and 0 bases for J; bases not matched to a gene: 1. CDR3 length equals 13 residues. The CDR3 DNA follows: TGTGCCAGTAGCGGGACAGGCTCCTACGAGCAGTACTTC. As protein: CASSGTGSYEQYF.

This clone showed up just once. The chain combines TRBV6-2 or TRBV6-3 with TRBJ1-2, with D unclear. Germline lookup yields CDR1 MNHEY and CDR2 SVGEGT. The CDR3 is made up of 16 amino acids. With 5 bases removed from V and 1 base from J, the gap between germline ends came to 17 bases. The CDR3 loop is CASSVDGPLINYGYTF. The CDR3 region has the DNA TGTGCCAGCAGTGTTGATGGCCCGCTGATTAACTATGGCTACACCTTC.

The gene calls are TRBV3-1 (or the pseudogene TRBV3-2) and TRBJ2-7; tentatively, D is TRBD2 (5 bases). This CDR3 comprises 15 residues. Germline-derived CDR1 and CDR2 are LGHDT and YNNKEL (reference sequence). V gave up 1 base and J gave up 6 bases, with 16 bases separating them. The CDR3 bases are TGTGCCAGCAGCCAAGCCGCCGGGGTAGGGCGCGAGCAGTACTTC. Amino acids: CASSQAAGVGREQYF.

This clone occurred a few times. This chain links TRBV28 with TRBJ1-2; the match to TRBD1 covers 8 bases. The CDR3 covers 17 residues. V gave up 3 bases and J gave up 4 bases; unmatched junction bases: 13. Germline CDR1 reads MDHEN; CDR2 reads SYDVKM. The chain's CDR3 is CASSFPGQGIGSYGYTF. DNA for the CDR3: TGTGCCAGCAGTTTTCCCGGACAGGGCATAGGGAGCTATGGCTACACCTTC.

CDR3 sequence reads: CSASLRGRVTEAFF. The CDR3 DNA reads TGCAGTGCTAGTCTGCGGGGAAGGGTCACTGAAGCTTTCTTT. The chain joins TRBV20-1 to TRBJ1-1; no clear D. V lost 3 bases and J lost 4, with 15 bases in between. Germline V CDR1 and CDR2: DFQATT, SNEGSKA (reference sequence). CDR3 length: 14 amino acids.

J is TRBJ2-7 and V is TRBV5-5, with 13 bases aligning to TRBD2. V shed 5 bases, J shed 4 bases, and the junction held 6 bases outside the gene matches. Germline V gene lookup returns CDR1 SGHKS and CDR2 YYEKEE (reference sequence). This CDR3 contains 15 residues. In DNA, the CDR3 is TGTGCCAGCAGGCGGACTAGCGGGAGAAGTTACGAGCAGTACTTC. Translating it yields CASRRTSGRSYEQYF.

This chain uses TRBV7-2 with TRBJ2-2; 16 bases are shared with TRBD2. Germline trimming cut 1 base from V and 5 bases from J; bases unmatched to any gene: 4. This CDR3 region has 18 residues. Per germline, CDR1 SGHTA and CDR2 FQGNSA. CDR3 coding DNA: TGTGCCAGCAGCTTAGAGGGACTAGCGGGAGGGGGAACCGGGGAGCTGTTTTTT. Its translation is CASSLEGLAGGGTGELFF.

The DNA for the CDR3 is TGTGCCAGCAGGGCCGGACAGGACACCGGGGAGCTGTTTTTT. This translates into CASRAGQDTGELFF. V gene TRBV7-9 combines with J gene TRBJ2-2; 7 positions match TRBD1. This CDR3 contains 14 residues. CDR1 and CDR2 from the germline V gene are SEHNR and FQNEAQ (reference sequence). V dropped 6 bases and J dropped 3; count of bases not matched to a gene: 4.

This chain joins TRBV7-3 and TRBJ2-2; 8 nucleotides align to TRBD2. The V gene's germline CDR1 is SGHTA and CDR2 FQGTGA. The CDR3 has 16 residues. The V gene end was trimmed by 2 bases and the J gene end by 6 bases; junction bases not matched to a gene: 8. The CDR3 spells CASSLSGTSRAGELFF. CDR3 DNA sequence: TGTGCCAGCAGCTTATCCGGGACTAGTAGGGCCGGGGAGCTGTTTTTT.